This is a list of T cell receptor beta chains from one sample in a study of response to subunit inactivated influenza vaccine. Via MiXCR, TCRdb re-called the RT-PCR reads, giving one row per CDR3 protein. This sample has 700,000 to 900,000 distinct CDR3 sequences, with approximately 22% found just once. The sequences come from PBMCs from blood, collected more than 4 days after vaccination. These receptor sequences come from a man in his fifties or sixties who received an inactivated influenza vaccine. Both conserved end residues are part of each CDR3. The D gene is left open where the match is weak. The listing skips clone size in some rows; elsewhere it reads once, few, many or a size class.

clone size: NA
J gene: TRBJ2-1
V gene: TRBV20-1
D gene: NA
CDR3 DNA: TGCAGTGCTAACCCTCAGGGTCGGTTAAATGAGCAGTTCTTC
CDR3 protein: CSANPQGRLNEQFF

clone size: NA
J gene: TRBJ2-7
V gene: TRBV7-3
D gene: NA
CDR3 DNA: TGTGCCAGCAGCTTACTGGCCAACGACTTCGACGAGCAGTACTTC
CDR3 protein: CASSLLANDFDEQYF

clone size: few
J gene: TRBJ2-5
V gene: TRBV11-2
D gene: TRBD2
CDR3 DNA: TGTGCCAGCAGCCCACCCGCGGGACTAGCGGGAGCAATGGAGACCCAGTACTTC
CDR3 protein: CASSPPAGLAGAMETQYF

clone size: NA
J gene: TRBJ2-3
V gene: TRBV5-1
D gene: TRBD1
CDR3 DNA: TGCGCCAGCAGCTTTTACAGGGGTAGCACAGATACGCAGTATTTT
CDR3 protein: CASSFYRGSTDTQYF

clone size: NA
J gene: TRBJ1-1
V gene: TRBV5-1
D gene: NA
CDR3 DNA: TGCGCCAGCAGCTTCGTGGGGGCAGGTGGGTCCCCCGGGGGCACTGAAGCTTTCTTT
CDR3 protein: CASSFVGAGGSPGGTEAFF

clone size: NA
J gene: TRBJ2-2
V gene: TRBV9
D gene: NA
CDR3 DNA: TGTGCCAGCAGCAAGACATCAACGAACACCGGGGAGCTGTTTTTT
CDR3 protein: CASSKTSTNTGELFF

clone size: few
J gene: TRBJ2-7
V gene: TRBV10-3
D gene: NA
CDR3 DNA: TGTGCCATCAGTTCGGGACTGCCGACCTACGAGCAGTACTTC
CDR3 protein: CAISSGLPTYEQYF

clone size: NA
J gene: TRBJ2-7
V gene: TRBV13
D gene: TRBD1
CDR3 DNA: TGTGCCAGCAGCACTGGGACAGGGGAGAGATACGAGCAGTACTTC
CDR3 protein: CASSTGTGERYEQYF

clone size: NA
J gene: TRBJ2-1
V gene: TRBV4-3
D gene: TRBD2
CDR3 DNA: TGCGCCAGCAGCCAAGTCGTTTGGGGCGGGAGGGTGGATGAGCAGTTCTTC
CDR3 protein: CASSQVVWGGRVDEQFF

clone size: NA
J gene: TRBJ2-1
V gene: TRBV11-2
D gene: NA
CDR3 DNA: TGTGCCAGCAGCCTAGAGGCCGCAGGAGAGCAGTTCTTC
CDR3 protein: CASSLEAAGEQFF

clone size: few
J gene: TRBJ2-3
V gene: TRBV20-1
D gene: TRBD2
CDR3 DNA: TGCAGTGCTAGAGACCCTAGCGGGAGGACCAGCACAGATACGCAGTATTTT
CDR3 protein: CSARDPSGRTSTDTQYF

clone size: few
J gene: TRBJ1-1
V gene: TRBV15
D gene: NA
CDR3 DNA: TGTGCCACCAGCAGAGGAGAACAGGGTACTAACACTGAAGCTTTCTTT
CDR3 protein: CATSRGEQGTNTEAFF

clone size: few
J gene: TRBJ2-7
V gene: TRBV20-1
D gene: TRBD2
CDR3 DNA: TGCAGTGGCAGTGAGTCTAGCGGCTCTTCCTACGAGCAGTACTTC
CDR3 protein: CSGSESSGSSYEQYF

clone size: few
J gene: TRBJ2-1
V gene: TRBV20-1
D gene: NA
CDR3 DNA: TGCAGTGCTAGAGTTCTAAGGGGCCATGCAGACAATGAGCAGTTCTTC
CDR3 protein: CSARVLRGHADNEQFF

clone size: few
J gene: TRBJ1-2
V gene: TRBV5-1
D gene: NA
CDR3 DNA: TGCGCCAGCAGCTTGGAGCAGTTTGGGGGCTACACCTTC
CDR3 protein: CASSLEQFGGYTF

clone size: NA
J gene: TRBJ2-2
V gene: TRBV28
D gene: NA
CDR3 DNA: TGTGCCAGCAGTGAACAGGAGAACACCGGGGAGCTGTTTTTT
CDR3 protein: CASSEQENTGELFF

clone size: NA
J gene: TRBJ1-2
V gene: TRBV29-1
D gene: NA
CDR3 DNA: TGCAGCGGGGTCGGGGACTATGGCTACACCTTC
CDR3 protein: CSGVGDYGYTF

clone size: many
J gene: TRBJ1-2
V gene: TRBV7-9
D gene: NA
CDR3 DNA: TGTGCCAGCAGCGAGGGACGCAGCTATGGCTACACCTTC
CDR3 protein: CASSEGRSYGYTF

clone size: NA
J gene: TRBJ2-1
V gene: TRBV10-2
D gene: NA
CDR3 DNA: TGCGCCAGCCTAGACCAGACGGATGAGCAGTTCTTC
CDR3 protein: CASLDQTDEQFF

clone size: few
J gene: TRBJ2-1
V gene: TRBV20-1
D gene: NA
CDR3 DNA: TGCAGTGCTAGCGCCGCCCTTGGGGGTGAGCAGTTCTTC
CDR3 protein: CSASAALGGEQFF

clone size: few
J gene: TRBJ1-1
V gene: TRBV7-9
D gene: TRBD1
CDR3 DNA: TGTGCCAGCAGCTCCAGGACAGGAGTTGGGACTGAAGCTTTCTTT
CDR3 protein: CASSSRTGVGTEAFF

clone size: NA
J gene: TRBJ2-5
V gene: TRBV5-6
D gene: TRBD2
CDR3 DNA: TGTGCCAGCACCCTTTACAGGTCTAGCGGGAGTCTTTTGAAGACCCAGTACTTC
CDR3 protein: CASTLYRSSGSLLKTQYF

clone size: NA
J gene: TRBJ2-5
V gene: TRBV6-2/TRBV6-3
D gene: NA
CDR3 DNA: TGTGCCAGCAACCTCGACGCACAGGGAGGGCAAGAGACCCAGTACTTC
CDR3 protein: CASNLDAQGGQETQYF

clone size: few
J gene: TRBJ2-7
V gene: TRBV20-1
D gene: TRBD2
CDR3 DNA: TGCAGTGCTAGAGGTAGCGGGAACTCCTACGAGCAGTACTTC
CDR3 protein: CSARGSGNSYEQYF

clone size: NA
J gene: TRBJ2-2
V gene: TRBV6-5
D gene: NA
CDR3 DNA: TGTGCCAGCAGTTACACCCAAACCGGGGAGCTGTTTTTT
CDR3 protein: CASSYTQTGELFF

clone size: few
J gene: TRBJ2-7
V gene: TRBV6-1
D gene: NA
CDR3 DNA: TGTGCCAGCACCTCGCCCGGCGGCCCCTACGAGCAGTACTTC
CDR3 protein: CASTSPGGPYEQYF

clone size: few
J gene: TRBJ1-2
V gene: TRBV20-1
D gene: NA
CDR3 DNA: TGCAGTGGCTCGACAGGCCCCTATGGCTACACCTTC
CDR3 protein: CSGSTGPYGYTF

clone size: NA
J gene: TRBJ2-5
V gene: TRBV3-1
D gene: NA
CDR3 DNA: TGTGCCAGCAGCCAAGACTCGGGTCGGGAGACCCAGTACTTC
CDR3 protein: CASSQDSGRETQYF

clone size: few
J gene: TRBJ2-7
V gene: TRBV6-2/TRBV6-3
D gene: TRBD2
CDR3 DNA: TGTGCCAGCAGTGCCACTGGACTAGCGGACTTCTACGAGCAGTACTTC
CDR3 protein: CASSATGLADFYEQYF

clone size: NA
J gene: TRBJ1-2
V gene: TRBV20-1
D gene: NA
CDR3 DNA: TGCAGTGCTAGAGTCGAAAGTAGCTATGGCTACACCTTC
CDR3 protein: CSARVESSYGYTF

clone size: NA
J gene: TRBJ1-5
V gene: TRBV28
D gene: NA
CDR3 DNA: TGTGCCAGCAGTTTAGGAGGCAGGGCCTCATTCAATCAGCCCCAGCATTTT
CDR3 protein: CASSLGGRASFNQPQHF

clone size: NA
J gene: TRBJ2-7
V gene: TRBV15
D gene: NA
CDR3 DNA: TGTGCCACCAGCAGAGAAGCGTGGGCGCGGTACGAGCAGTACTTC
CDR3 protein: CATSREAWARYEQYF

clone size: NA
J gene: TRBJ1-5
V gene: TRBV7-2
D gene: NA
CDR3 DNA: TGTGCCAGCACCTTGGGGGTCGGTCAGCCCCAGCATTTT
CDR3 protein: CASTLGVGQPQHF

clone size: many
J gene: TRBJ2-7
V gene: TRBV6-1
D gene: TRBD2
CDR3 DNA: TGTGCCAGCAGTGAGCTATGGGGGGGCGAGCAGTACTTC
CDR3 protein: CASSELWGGEQYF

clone size: once
J gene: TRBJ2-3
V gene: TRBV20-1
D gene: TRBD1
CDR3 DNA: TGCAGTGCTAGAGTAGGGGCCGGGACAGGGGGACCAGATACGCAGTATTTT
CDR3 protein: CSARVGAGTGGPDTQYF

clone size: NA
J gene: TRBJ2-2
V gene: TRBV18
D gene: NA
CDR3 DNA: TGTGCCAGCTCACCCGACCAGGGATACACCGGGGAGCTGTTTTTT
CDR3 protein: CASSPDQGYTGELFF

clone size: few
J gene: TRBJ1-6
V gene: TRBV2
D gene: NA
CDR3 DNA: TGTGCCAGCAGTGATAGGCCAGGGGCCTATAATTCACCCCTCCACTTT
CDR3 protein: CASSDRPGAYNSPLHF

clone size: few
J gene: TRBJ1-6
V gene: TRBV6-2/TRBV6-3
D gene: NA
CDR3 DNA: TGTGCCAGCAGTTCCCATCAACAAACAAACGGTTCACCCCTCCACTTT
CDR3 protein: CASSSHQQTNGSPLHF

clone size: few
J gene: TRBJ1-5
V gene: TRBV6-1
D gene: NA
CDR3 DNA: TGTGCCAGCAGTGATCCCCTCTGGGGCCGGGGCAATCAGCCCCAGCATTTT
CDR3 protein: CASSDPLWGRGNQPQHF

clone size: NA
J gene: TRBJ2-3
V gene: TRBV20-1
D gene: TRBD2
CDR3 DNA: TGCAGTGGTGCCCCCGCGGGGAGGGGCACAGATACGCAGTATTTT
CDR3 protein: CSGAPAGRGTDTQYF

clone size: few
J gene: TRBJ2-1
V gene: TRBV12-3/TRBV12-4
D gene: NA
CDR3 DNA: TGTGCCAGCAGTAAAGAATACAATGAGCAGTTCTTC
CDR3 protein: CASSKEYNEQFF

clone size: NA
J gene: TRBJ2-3
V gene: TRBV29-1
D gene: NA
CDR3 DNA: TGCAGCGTTTTGCCTAACACAGATACGCAGTATTTT
CDR3 protein: CSVLPNTDTQYF

clone size: few
J gene: TRBJ1-5
V gene: TRBV4-1
D gene: NA
CDR3 DNA: TGCGCCAGCAGCGGAAGAGGCGCACAGTACAATCAGCCCCAGCATTTT
CDR3 protein: CASSGRGAQYNQPQHF

clone size: NA
J gene: TRBJ2-2
V gene: TRBV29-1
D gene: NA
CDR3 DNA: TGCAGCGTTGACACCCTGGGGGGCACCGGGGAGCTGTTTTTT
CDR3 protein: CSVDTLGGTGELFF

clone size: few
J gene: TRBJ2-1
V gene: TRBV7-8
D gene: TRBD2
CDR3 DNA: TGTGCCAGCAGCTTAAGGACTAGCCTCTCCAATGAGCAGTTCTTC
CDR3 protein: CASSLRTSLSNEQFF

clone size: NA
J gene: TRBJ2-7
V gene: TRBV7-9
D gene: NA
CDR3 DNA: TGTGCCAGCAGCTTAGCCGAGACCGGGTCTGCGGGGCAGTACTTC
CDR3 protein: CASSLAETGSAGQYF